Below, 5 T cell receptor beta chains from the same sample are listed, as sequenced in a study of shared clonotypes between healthy human individuals. Repertoires were generated with immunoSEQ multiplex PCR, while TCRdb's copy carries only in-frame clones and drops some. The data hold about 820,000 clones, with about 92% observed a single time. The naive CD8 population came from CD45RO-negative cells selected for CCR7, without terminally differentiated effector memory CD45RA+ cells. Material: naive CD8+ T cells sorted from blood. Every receptor here comes from a man aged 30 to 39 in good health.

This chain joins TRBV4-3 and TRBJ2-2, with D unclear. Germline V gene lookup returns CDR1 LGHNA and CDR2 YSLEER. The CDR3 is made up of 12 amino acids. Trimming cost V 4 bases and J 6 bases, with 6 bases left between them. CDR3 nucleotide sequence: TGCGCCAGCAGCCGCCTGGCCGGGGAGCTGTTTTTT. Its protein is CASSRLAGELFF.

CDR3 region: CASSLGPRTSQPQHF. The CDR3 nucleotides are TGTGCCAGCAGCTTGGGCCCCAGGACGAGTCAGCCCCAGCATTTT. The chain links TRBV7-2 to TRBJ1-5, with D unclear. The CDR3 runs 15 residues. Germline V gene data show CDR1 as SGHTA and CDR2 as FQGNSA. Trimming removed 3 bases at V and 6 bases at J, with 15 bases between.

V and J are TRBV15 and TRBJ2-7, with a weak D call TRBD2 (5 bases). Deletions cut 3 bases from V and 9 bases from J, with 27 bases between. In germline, CDR1 is LNHNV, CDR2 YYDKDF (reference sequence). This CDR3 region has 17 residues. CDR3 amino acids: CATSSMDSGETWYTQYF. CDR3 nucleotide sequence: TGTGCCACCAGCAGCATGGACTCCGGGGAAACTTGGTACACGCAGTACTTC.

The chain couples TRBV7-3 to TRBJ2-5; D remains unclear. The V gene's germline CDR1 is SGHTA and CDR2 FQGTGA. V was pared by 1 base and J by 0 bases, with 3 bases between. The CDR3 spans 13 residues. CDR3 region: CASSLNNQETQYF. The CDR3 DNA follows: TGTGCCAGCAGCTTAAACAACCAAGAGACCCAGTACTTC.

This chain connects TRBV4-1 to TRBJ2-6; the D call may be TRBD1 or TRBD2 (5 bases each). Trimming took 1 base from V and 2 from J, leaving 9 bases between them. Germline V gene sequence: CDR1 MGHRA, CDR2 YSYEKL. The CDR3 consists of 16 residues. CDR3 in amino acids: CASSQGMGAGANVLTF. The DNA for the CDR3 is TGCGCCAGCAGCCAAGGAATGGGGGCTGGGGCCAACGTCCTGACTTTC.